The present entry profiles one T cell receptor beta chain with its context. Its target is not known. This sample was included in a study of cytomegalovirus exposure and HLA in healthy donors. Study results and limitations: Reportedly, fewer N-insertions than the 666-donor mean appeared in an Asian-associated ancestry cluster in a later analysis. In a later analysis, HLA-associated beta chains showed higher expansion and lower generation probabilities than comparable chains.

Researchers ran the PCR with 60 Vbeta and 13 Jbeta primers. Using immunoSEQ multiplex PCR, the repertoire was profiled, and TCRdb retains in-frame clones only, with some absent. The table lists around 150,000 clones, about 75% of them singletons, with more than 0.75% in the top ten. V was pared by 4 bases and J by 4 bases, with 4 bases of the junction left unmatched. The CDR3 runs 15 residues. The germline gives CDR1 LNHNV, CDR2 YYDKDF (reference sequence). The chain links TRBV15 to TRBJ2-1, with 10 bases lining up with TRBD1. This clonotype was obtained from a woman between 45 and 65 years old in good health and CMV-seropositive. Source material: PBMCs. The CDR3 region is CATSTRQGAYNEQFF. The CDR3, as DNA: TGTGCCACCAGCACACGACAGGGGGCTTACAATGAGCAGTTCTTC.